A single T cell receptor (beta chain) is shown here with its context. It has no known antigen specificity. The input lacks base qualities; no much larger clone sits a single base away. This entry comes from a study of blood T cell repertoires in COVID-19 (dated by TCRdb to 2018 to 2020). Broadly, across the study: Samples covering the acute and convalescent phases of COVID-19 were provided by collaborators in the United States, Italy and Spain. The material from the prospective study consisted of cDNA or gDNA derived from T cells, B-cell-depleted T cells, or PBMCs. Subjects who had been exposed to COVID-19, were actively infected with it, or had recovered from it provided the deeply sampled blood TCRbeta repertoires that made up the dataset. The repertoires were made available in a free public database intended to serve as a resource for research on the immune response to SARS-CoV-2. The samples were drawn from two sources: the first 160 participants of the ongoing ImmuneRACE study, and 1,254 subjects contributed by 6 global collaborators. Sample metadata almost always included a de-identified subject ID, COVID-19 status, age in years and sex. Where available, HLA class I and class II types were taken from metadata supplied by the sample provider and were not determined by assay-based typing. Overall study results and their limits: The quantity of clinical and demographic metadata differed by source and by participant and was supplied without curation.

TCRbeta CDR3 regions were amplified from genomic DNA using the immunoSEQ Assay, a bias-controlled multiplex PCR. In the paper's pipeline: The number of nucleated cells in each sample was estimated from the amplification of reference gene primers within the assay. To quantify the absolute abundance of each unique TCRbeta CDR3 rearrangement, sequence reads were collapsed and filtered. For each sample, productive Simpson clonality was calculated by taking the square root of Simpson's diversity index across productive rearrangements. In its TCRdb copy, this immuneACCESS table keeps in-frame sequences only and misses some clones. Where compared with another copy, unresolved V genes explain less than half of these, and the others have no known cause. V and J calls and clone size come straight from that table; D and trimming were deduced from the DNA. Here the sample has roughly 120,000 clones; 70% to 75% occur a single time. 4.5% to 6% of the sample belongs to the ten largest clones.

One collaborating source in Seattle enrolled patients while the patients were actively infected and followed the patients over time throughout the course of disease. Each collaborating institution followed its own protocols to collect whole blood in K2EDTA tubes. For TCRbeta analysis, collaborator samples were shipped as frozen whole blood, as isolated PBMCs, or as DNA extracted from either sample type. The trim is 5 bases for V and 2 bases for J, with a gap of 15 bases between the germline ends. From the germline V gene, CDR1 is SGHAT and CDR2 is FQNNGV. The CDR3 contains 15 residues, cysteine and phenylalanine counted. Of the read, only the CDR3 DNA is kept; its 45 bases are in frame from base 1.

The chain links TRBV11-2 with TRBJ2-5; TRBD1 is a possible D gene, resting on 5 matching bases. The TCR was taken from a man at least 80 years old with COVID-19, enrolled during active disease. Sequenced sample: peripheral blood. The CDR3 here reads CASSLPDTPQETQYF. The DNA is TGTGCCAGCAGCCTGCCGGACACGCCGCAAGAGACCCAGTACTTC.